The 16 T cell receptor beta chains listed next were all sequenced from one sample in a study of control samples from healthy donors and cancer patients. Only in-frame clones appear in the TCRdb table, and some are missing; sequencing was by immunoSEQ multiplex PCR. The data show about 410,000 clones, with about nine tenths seen just once and roughly 6.4% held by the top ten. Sample: PBMCs. These receptors came from a man aged 40-50 years with head and neck cancer.

In DNA, the CDR3 is TGTGCCAGCAGCTTGGGGCCGACTAGCGGGAGTTACAATGAGCAGTTCTTC. Its translation: CASSLGPTSGSYNEQFF. This rearrangement joins TRBV5-6 to TRBJ2-1, with 12 bases lining up with TRBD2. The CDR3 spans 17 residues. Germline CDR1 is SGHDT and CDR2 is YYEEEE. The V gene end was trimmed by 0 bases and the J gene end by 4 bases; junction bases not matched to a gene: 5.

J is TRBJ2-1 and V is TRBV7-9; TRBD2 agrees at 8 bases. CDR1 and CDR2 (germline): SEHNR, FQNEAQ (reference sequence). This CDR3 comprises 16 residues. After removal of 5 bases from V and 0 bases from J, the junction contained 6 bases not matched to a gene. CDR3 nucleotide sequence: TGTGCCAGCAGCCCAACGGGGGGGAGCTCCTACAATGAGCAGTTCTTC. Amino acids: CASSPTGGSSYNEQFF.

This chain connects TRBV7-2 to TRBJ2-7; the D gene is possibly TRBD2 (6 bases). The CDR3 totals 14 residues. CDR1 is SGHTA, CDR2 FQGNSA, per germline. The V end was cut by 5 bases, the J end by 2 bases, with 13 bases between. CDR3 in amino acids: CASSPGGKPYEQYF. The CDR3 nucleotides are TGTGCCAGCAGCCCCGGGGGTAAGCCCTACGAGCAGTACTTC.

The DNA of the CDR3 is TGTGCCAGCAGCGATAGACAGGGGGCGGGTGGCTACACCTTC. It codes for CASSDRQGAGGYTF. The chain is built from TRBV2 and TRBJ1-2; 10 bases are a match to TRBD1. In germline, CDR1 is SNHLY, CDR2 FYNNEI. The CDR3 runs 14 residues. V was pared by 6 bases and J by 7 bases, with 8 bases of the junction left unmatched.

The V gene is TRBV10-3, the J gene TRBJ1-6; perhaps TRBD1 as D (6 bases). The V and J ends lost 7 bases and 5 bases respectively, with 15 bases between them. The CDR3 contains 15 residues. In germline, CDR1 is ENHRY, CDR2 SYGVKD. The CDR3 coding sequence is TGTGCCATCACCCCGGGGGCGTTAAATAATTCACCCCTCCACTTT. Protein product: CAITPGALNNSPLHF.

The V and J genes are TRBV19 and TRBJ2-3; the match to TRBD2 covers 14 bases. V lost 7 bases, J lost 6 bases, and 6 bases stayed unmatched. Per the germline V gene, CDR1 is LNHDA and CDR2 is SQIVND (reference sequence). The CDR3 runs 15 residues. CDR3 nucleotides: TGTGCCAGTACTCCGGGACTAGCGGGGGTTGATACGCAGTATTTT. Translation gives CASTPGLAGVDTQYF.

This chain connects TRBV6-5 to TRBJ2-7; TRBD1 agrees at 7 bases. There are 14 residues in the CDR3. After removal of 3 bases from V and 6 bases from J, the junction contained 8 bases not matched to a gene. Germline V lookup: CDR1 MNHEY, CDR2 SVGAGI. The chain's CDR3 is CASSYIEGAGEQYF. Here the CDR3 DNA reads TGTGCCAGCAGTTATATTGAGGGGGCAGGCGAGCAGTACTTC.

This clone was recorded only once. The J gene is TRBJ1-1, the V gene TRBV3-1 (or the pseudogene TRBV3-2); weak D call: TRBD1 (6 bases). V lost 0 bases, J lost 5 bases, and 13 bases lay in between. The CDR3 totals 15 residues. The germline CDR1 and CDR2 sequences are LGHDT and YNNKEL (reference sequence). CDR3 sequence reads: CASSQEFDRWTEAFF. CDR3 sequence (DNA): TGTGCCAGCAGCCAAGAATTTGACAGGTGGACTGAAGCTTTCTTT.

The chain is built from TRBV18 and TRBJ1-4; D is unclear. Germline V gene sequence: CDR1 KGHSH, CDR2 LQKENI. Deletions cut 3 bases from V and 10 bases from J, with 15 bases between. The CDR3 spans 14 residues. The CDR3: CASSPAGLGGKLFF. DNA for the CDR3: TGTGCCAGCTCACCCGCGGGTCTTGGTGGAAAACTGTTTTTT.

Written as DNA, the CDR3 is TGTGCCAGCAGCCCTCGGCAGGGGAACACCGGGGAGCTGTTTTTT. This translates into CASSPRQGNTGELFF. J is TRBJ2-2 and V is TRBV5-6, with TRBD1 as a possible D gene (5 bases). Trimming stripped 4 bases from V and 1 base from J, with 11 bases between. The CDR3 consists of 15 residues. Germline-derived CDR1 and CDR2 are SGHDT and YYEEEE. Full variable domain (remainder filled in from reference TRBV5-6 and TRBJ2-2): DAGVTQSPTHLIKTRGQQVTLRCSPKSGHDTVSWYQQALGQGPQFIFQYYEEEERQRGNFPDRFSGHQFPNYSSELNVNALLLGDSALYLCASSPRQGNTGELFFGEGSRLTVL.

V usage is TRBV5-1 and J usage is TRBJ2-3, with D unclear. The V gene's germline CDR1 is SGHRS and CDR2 YFSETQ. There are 16 residues in the CDR3. The germline V and J ends were trimmed by 0 bases and 4 bases, with 15 bases remaining between them. The CDR3 spells CASSLGITVWADTQYF. DNA for the CDR3: TGCGCCAGCAGCTTGGGAATAACAGTTTGGGCAGATACGCAGTATTTT.

The rearrangement uses TRBV28 and TRBJ2-7, with TRBD1 matching over 7 bases. The V gene's germline CDR1 is MDHEN and CDR2 SYDVKM. V shed 5 bases, J shed 4 bases, and the junction held 17 bases outside the gene matches. The CDR3 is 17 amino acids. Written as DNA, the CDR3 is TGTGCCAGCAGTCCAAGGGTGGGGACAGATTTAGCTTACGAGCAGTACTTC. This sequence encodes CASSPRVGTDLAYEQYF. Full variable domain (rest looked up from reference TRBV28 and TRBJ2-7): DVKVTQSSRYLVKRTGEKVFLECVQDMDHENMFWYRQDPGLGLRLIYFSYDVKMKEKGDIPEGYSVSREKKERFSLILESASTNQTSMYLCASSPRVGTDLAYEQYFGPGTRLTVT.

The chain recombines TRBV27 with TRBJ1-2; D not certain. There are 14 residues in the CDR3. Trimming stripped 3 bases from V and 4 bases from J, with 12 bases between. Germline V gives CDR1 MNHEY, CDR2 SMNVEV (reference sequence). The CDR3 region is CASSFLAGVYGYTF. DNA of the CDR3: TGTGCCAGCAGTTTCCTGGCGGGAGTCTATGGCTACACCTTC.

The genes are TRBV27 and TRBJ1-4; 7 nucleotides match TRBD1. The germline V gene has CDR1 MNHEY and CDR2 SMNVEV (reference sequence). J gave up 4 bases and V 6 bases, and 5 bases lay outside the gene matches. There are 14 residues in the CDR3. CDR3: CASSFGTVNEKLFF. As DNA, the CDR3 is TGTGCCAGCAGCTTCGGGACAGTTAATGAAAAACTGTTTTTT.

The chain couples TRBV19 to TRBJ2-3, with 9 bases that match TRBD1. Germline assignment: CDR1 LNHDA and CDR2 SQIVND (reference sequence). The CDR3 sequence is 16 residues long. V shed 3 bases, J shed 2 bases, and the junction held 6 bases outside the gene matches. CDR3 in amino acids: CASSIVGTGPTDTQYF. In nucleotides, the CDR3 is TGTGCCAGTAGTATCGTCGGGACAGGGCCCACAGATACGCAGTATTTT. Full variable domain (outside the CDR3, taken from reference TRBV19 and TRBJ2-3): DGGITQSPKYLFRKEGQNVTLSCEQNLNHDAMYWYRQDPGQGLRLIYYSQIVNDFQKGDIAEGYSVSREKKESFPLTVTSAQKNPTAFYLCASSIVGTGPTDTQYFGPGTRLTVL.

The chain employs TRBV9 and TRBJ1-4; D may be TRBD1 (6 bases). V was shortened by 3 bases and J by 0 bases, with 12 bases between the two germline ends. The germline gives CDR1 SGDLS, CDR2 YYNGEE. The CDR3 covers 16 residues. CDR3 sequence: CASSARQESTNEKLFF. The DNA of the CDR3 is TGTGCCAGCAGCGCCCGACAGGAATCAACTAATGAAAAACTGTTTTTT.